A selection of T cell receptor beta chains follows, all from one sample in a study of blood T cell repertoires in COVID-19. Clones were sequenced by immunoSEQ multiplex PCR, and TCRdb holds only the in-frame ones, with some missing. Among roughly 430,000 clones, around 90% were seen once, and the ten largest hold 2% to 2.5%. The sample was PBMCs or T cells enriched from blood (not recorded which). The receptors shown here come from a woman in her 40s with acute COVID-19. Both conserved end residues are part of each CDR3. Fields, in order: CDR3 length, clone size, D gene, J gene, V gene, CDR3 DNA, CDR3 protein. A D gene is named only where the DNA matches it firmly. A clone size is listed for some rows: how often the clone was seen (once, few, many), or a class if it is expanded.

len: 14; abundance: NA; d_gene: NA; j_gene: TRBJ2-3; v_gene: TRBV13; CDR3nt: TGTGCCAGCAGTCAGTCACCCCGCGGAGATACGCAGTATTTT; CDR3aa: CASSQSPRGDTQYF
len: 17; abundance: few; d_gene: NA; j_gene: TRBJ2-6; v_gene: TRBV10-3; CDR3nt: TGTGCCATCACTCCAGGGACTCGGAACTCTGGGGCCAACGTCCTGACTTTC; CDR3aa: CAITPGTRNSGANVLTF
len: 14; abundance: NA; d_gene: NA; j_gene: TRBJ1-1; v_gene: TRBV18; CDR3nt: TGTGCCAGCTCTCTCGGACGGGGAATGACTGAAGCTTTCTTT; CDR3aa: CASSLGRGMTEAFF
len: 17; abundance: NA; d_gene: TRBD2; j_gene: TRBJ2-5; v_gene: TRBV4-1; CDR3nt: TGCGCCAGCAGCCAACTTTTTAGGCGGGGGAGCCAAGAGACCCAGTACTTC; CDR3aa: CASSQLFRRGSQETQYF
len: 13; abundance: NA; d_gene: NA; j_gene: TRBJ1-2; v_gene: TRBV6-5; CDR3nt: TGTGCCAGCAGTTACTCCGACATAGGTGGCTACACCTTC; CDR3aa: CASSYSDIGGYTF
len: 16; abundance: NA; d_gene: NA; j_gene: TRBJ2-5; v_gene: TRBV5-4; CDR3nt: TGTGCCAGCAACCCCCGGGGGGACAAGACCCAAGAGACCCAGTACTTC; CDR3aa: CASNPRGDKTQETQYF
len: 13; abundance: NA; d_gene: TRBD2; j_gene: TRBJ2-7; v_gene: TRBV29-1; CDR3nt: TGCAGCGTTGACAGCGGGGACTCCTACGAGCAGTACTTC; CDR3aa: CSVDSGDSYEQYF
len: 13; abundance: NA; d_gene: NA; j_gene: TRBJ1-1; v_gene: TRBV9; CDR3nt: TGTGCCAGCAGCGTAGACGAGAGGACTGAAGCTTTCTTT; CDR3aa: CASSVDERTEAFF
len: 16; abundance: NA; d_gene: NA; j_gene: TRBJ2-5; v_gene: TRBV3-1/TRBV3-2; CDR3nt: TGTGCCAGCAGCCAGGCCGGTTTTGCGGAACAAGAGACCCAGTACTTC; CDR3aa: CASSQAGFAEQETQYF
len: 15; abundance: NA; d_gene: NA; j_gene: TRBJ1-4; v_gene: TRBV2; CDR3nt: TGTGCCAGCAGTGAAGGTCTCGGAGGCGATGAAAAACTGTTTTTT; CDR3aa: CASSEGLGGDEKLFF
len: 13; abundance: NA; d_gene: NA; j_gene: TRBJ1-2; v_gene: TRBV6-1; CDR3nt: TGTGCCAGCAGTGAAAGGGGCCTTCGGGGCTACACCTTC; CDR3aa: CASSERGLRGYTF
len: 14; abundance: NA; d_gene: NA; j_gene: TRBJ2-7; v_gene: TRBV6-5; CDR3nt: TGTGCCAGCAGTCGGGGACACTCCTCCTACGAGCAGTACTTC; CDR3aa: CASSRGHSSYEQYF
len: 14; abundance: few; d_gene: NA; j_gene: TRBJ2-7; v_gene: TRBV5-1; CDR3nt: TGCGCCAGCAGCTCCAGGGGTTACGGGGACGAGCAGTACTTC; CDR3aa: CASSSRGYGDEQYF
len: 15; abundance: NA; d_gene: NA; j_gene: TRBJ1-5; v_gene: TRBV19; CDR3nt: TGTGCCAGTAGTATAAACGGGGGATTCAATCAGCCCCAGCATTTT; CDR3aa: CASSINGGFNQPQHF
len: 14; abundance: NA; d_gene: NA; j_gene: TRBJ1-2; v_gene: TRBV18; CDR3nt: TGTGCCAGCTCACCAGGCACAGGAGACTATGGCTACACCTTC; CDR3aa: CASSPGTGDYGYTF
len: 15; abundance: NA; d_gene: TRBD1; j_gene: TRBJ1-2; v_gene: TRBV18; CDR3nt: TGTGCCAGCTCACCCGGGATTGATGGACAGGGGGGCTACACCTTC; CDR3aa: CASSPGIDGQGGYTF
len: 15; abundance: once; d_gene: NA; j_gene: TRBJ1-4; v_gene: TRBV18; CDR3nt: TGTGCCAGCTCACCCGTGACAGCAACTAATGAAAAACTGTTTTTT; CDR3aa: CASSPVTATNEKLFF
len: 16; abundance: NA; d_gene: NA; j_gene: TRBJ1-6; v_gene: TRBV4-1; CDR3nt: TGCGCCAGCAGCCAAGATGGACGGACTTATAATTCACCCCTCCACTTT; CDR3aa: CASSQDGRTYNSPLHF
len: 15; abundance: NA; d_gene: NA; j_gene: TRBJ1-1; v_gene: TRBV7-8; CDR3nt: TGTGCCAGCAGCTTAAGATTCCCTATGAACACTGAAGCTTTCTTT; CDR3aa: CASSLRFPMNTEAFF
len: 18; abundance: NA; d_gene: TRBD1; j_gene: TRBJ1-2; v_gene: TRBV24-1; CDR3nt: TGTGCCACCAGTGATTCGACCGGGACAGGGGAAGCTAACTATGGCTACACCTTC; CDR3aa: CATSDSTGTGEANYGYTF
len: 14; abundance: NA; d_gene: NA; j_gene: TRBJ1-4; v_gene: TRBV5-1; CDR3nt: TGCGCCAGCAGCTTGTCTACGGCTAATGAAAAACTGTTTTTT; CDR3aa: CASSLSTANEKLFF
len: 11; abundance: NA; d_gene: NA; j_gene: TRBJ2-7; v_gene: TRBV27; CDR3nt: TGTGCCAGCCGGAAGGGGGGGGAGCAGTACTTC; CDR3aa: CASRKGGEQYF
len: 15; abundance: NA; d_gene: TRBD1; j_gene: TRBJ1-5; v_gene: TRBV30; CDR3nt: TGTGCCTGGAGTGTACCAGAGGGACAGTCATCGCCCCAGCATTTT; CDR3aa: CAWSVPEGQSSPQHF
len: 12; abundance: NA; d_gene: NA; j_gene: TRBJ2-3; v_gene: TRBV30; CDR3nt: TGTGCCTGGAGTCTCACGAGGGATACGCAGTATTTT; CDR3aa: CAWSLTRDTQYF
len: 13; abundance: NA; d_gene: NA; j_gene: TRBJ2-7; v_gene: TRBV18; CDR3nt: TGTGCCAGCTCACCAGCGGGAAGCCCCGAGCAGTACTTC; CDR3aa: CASSPAGSPEQYF
len: 17; abundance: NA; d_gene: TRBD1; j_gene: TRBJ2-3; v_gene: TRBV5-1; CDR3nt: TGCGCCAGCAGCCGTTACTTCGACAGGGGTGGGGCAGATACGCAGTATTTT; CDR3aa: CASSRYFDRGGADTQYF
len: 16; abundance: NA; d_gene: TRBD1; j_gene: TRBJ1-2; v_gene: TRBV2; CDR3nt: TGTGCCAGCAGTTTAAATGTCGGACAGGGTGGCTATGGCTACACCTTC; CDR3aa: CASSLNVGQGGYGYTF
len: 16; abundance: NA; d_gene: TRBD2; j_gene: TRBJ2-3; v_gene: TRBV7-2; CDR3nt: TGTGCCAGCAGCTCCTTTACTAGCGGGGGGGTCCGGGCGCAGTATTTT; CDR3aa: CASSSFTSGGVRAQYF
len: 13; abundance: NA; d_gene: NA; j_gene: TRBJ1-5; v_gene: TRBV12-3/TRBV12-4; CDR3nt: TGTGCCAGCAGTTATTATAGTAATCAGCCCCAGCATTTT; CDR3aa: CASSYYSNQPQHF
len: 12; abundance: NA; d_gene: NA; j_gene: TRBJ1-5; v_gene: TRBV19; CDR3nt: TGTGCCAGTATGGAGGGCACTCAGCCCCAGCATTTT; CDR3aa: CASMEGTQPQHF
len: 16; abundance: few; d_gene: TRBD1; j_gene: TRBJ1-3; v_gene: TRBV5-1; CDR3nt: TGCGCCAGCAGCTTGGGGGCCCAGGGGGATGGAAACACCATATATTTT; CDR3aa: CASSLGAQGDGNTIYF
len: 15; abundance: NA; d_gene: TRBD2; j_gene: TRBJ2-1; v_gene: TRBV2; CDR3nt: TGTGCCAGCAGTGAACGTAGCGGGGGGCCCAATGAGCAGTTCTTC; CDR3aa: CASSERSGGPNEQFF
len: 12; abundance: few; d_gene: NA; j_gene: TRBJ2-7; v_gene: TRBV27; CDR3nt: TGTGCCAGCAGGGACAGCTCCTACGAGCAGTACTTC; CDR3aa: CASRDSSYEQYF
len: 14; abundance: NA; d_gene: NA; j_gene: TRBJ1-1; v_gene: TRBV15; CDR3nt: TGTGCCACCAGCAGAGCACTCTTGAACACTGAAGCTTTCTTT; CDR3aa: CATSRALLNTEAFF
len: 16; abundance: NA; d_gene: TRBD2; j_gene: TRBJ2-2; v_gene: TRBV7-9; CDR3nt: TGTGCCAGCAGCCTAACTAGCGGCGCTGGGGCCGGGGAGCTGTTTTTT; CDR3aa: CASSLTSGAGAGELFF
len: 14; abundance: NA; d_gene: TRBD2; j_gene: TRBJ2-1; v_gene: TRBV5-1; CDR3nt: TGCGCCAGCAGCTTGTGGACTAGCCCTAATGAGCAGTTCTTC; CDR3aa: CASSLWTSPNEQFF
len: 15; abundance: NA; d_gene: TRBD2; j_gene: TRBJ2-1; v_gene: TRBV5-4; CDR3nt: TGTGCCAGCAGCTTGGATGGGACTAGCAGGGGGGAGCAGTTCTTC; CDR3aa: CASSLDGTSRGEQFF
len: 17; abundance: NA; d_gene: NA; j_gene: TRBJ2-1; v_gene: TRBV5-4; CDR3nt: TGTGCCAGCAGCAGTATGGGTGGCGGAGCCGCCTACAATGAGCAGTTCTTC; CDR3aa: CASSSMGGGAAYNEQFF
len: 16; abundance: NA; d_gene: TRBD1; j_gene: TRBJ2-7; v_gene: TRBV27; CDR3nt: TGTGCCAGCAGTCCCGAAACGGGACAGCCACCTTACGAGCAGTACTTC; CDR3aa: CASSPETGQPPYEQYF
len: 14; abundance: NA; d_gene: TRBD1; j_gene: TRBJ2-2; v_gene: TRBV19; CDR3nt: TGTGCCAGTAGTAGTCAGGGGGCGGGCGGGGAGCTGTTTTTT; CDR3aa: CASSSQGAGGELFF
len: 15; abundance: NA; d_gene: TRBD1; j_gene: TRBJ2-3; v_gene: TRBV19; CDR3nt: TGTGCCAGTAGCGACCGGGACAGGGCTAAAGATACGCAGTATTTT; CDR3aa: CASSDRDRAKDTQYF
len: 13; abundance: NA; d_gene: NA; j_gene: TRBJ2-1; v_gene: TRBV12-5; CDR3nt: TGTGCTAGTGGTCCCAGGGGTGGAAATGAGCAGTTCTTC; CDR3aa: CASGPRGGNEQFF
len: 16; abundance: NA; d_gene: NA; j_gene: TRBJ1-2; v_gene: TRBV3-1/TRBV3-2; CDR3nt: TGTGCCAGCAGCCAAGTGGGTGGGCTGGGCGATAGTGGCTACACCTTC; CDR3aa: CASSQVGGLGDSGYTF
len: 12; abundance: NA; d_gene: TRBD1; j_gene: TRBJ1-2; v_gene: TRBV4-1; CDR3nt: TGCGCCAGCTGGGACAGGGATGGTGGCTACACCTTC; CDR3aa: CASWDRDGGYTF
len: 14; abundance: once; d_gene: NA; j_gene: TRBJ1-1; v_gene: TRBV2; CDR3nt: TGTGCCAGCAGTGGTTACGGGGTGAACACTGAAGCTTTCTTT; CDR3aa: CASSGYGVNTEAFF
len: 14; abundance: NA; d_gene: NA; j_gene: TRBJ2-2; v_gene: TRBV3-1/TRBV3-2; CDR3nt: TGTGCCAGCAGCCTTATGAGGGCGGCCGGGGAGCTGTTTTTT; CDR3aa: CASSLMRAAGELFF
len: 13; abundance: once; d_gene: NA; j_gene: TRBJ2-5; v_gene: TRBV9; CDR3nt: TGTGCCAGCAGCGGTACAGGGAGAGAGACCCAGTACTTC; CDR3aa: CASSGTGRETQYF
len: 16; abundance: NA; d_gene: TRBD1; j_gene: TRBJ1-1; v_gene: TRBV19; CDR3nt: TGTGCCAGTAGTAAAAGGAACAGGGGATGGGACACTGAAGCTTTCTTT; CDR3aa: CASSKRNRGWDTEAFF
len: 15; abundance: NA; d_gene: TRBD1; j_gene: TRBJ2-1; v_gene: TRBV18; CDR3nt: TGTGCCAGCTCAGCCGGGACAGGGGGCCGAAATGAGCAGTTCTTC; CDR3aa: CASSAGTGGRNEQFF
len: 15; abundance: NA; d_gene: TRBD1; j_gene: TRBJ1-3; v_gene: TRBV25-1; CDR3nt: TGTGCCAGCAGTCCCAGGGGGCGTTCTGGAAACACCATATATTTT; CDR3aa: CASSPRGRSGNTIYF